This T cell receptor (beta chain) was recovered during a study of post-analysis software for immune sequencing data (dated by TCRdb to between 2015 and 2016). Study-level background: Relapsing-remitting, secondary progressive and progressive-relapsing multiple sclerosis were recorded as disease courses, and subtype annotation was lacking for some patients. Patient repertoires were compared against over ten previously published healthy control repertoires from donors aged 6 to 25 years. A subset of samples was prepared in parallel using single-end sample barcoding, then pooled and co-amplified after Illumina adapter ligation.

Turning to this clonotype: Its antigen has not been determined. A read error is possible here, since a much larger clone lies one base away.

The CDR3 holds 15 amino acids from the cysteine to the phenylalanine. Of the read, only the CDR3 DNA is kept; its 45 bases are in frame from base 1. According to the germline V gene, CDR1 reads SGDLS and CDR2 reads YYNGEE. To demonstrate the VDJtools post-analysis software, the study profiled TCR beta repertoires from the peripheral blood of around 13 young patients with multiple sclerosis. Multiple sclerosis patients were children and adolescents aged roughly 6 to 17 years. Results the study describes overall, beyond this receptor: The control group was slightly older than the multiple sclerosis patient group. A handful of TRBV segments, including TRBV5-6, TRBV5-1 and TRBV20-1, were significantly more frequent in patients than controls. Strong co-clustering of samples prepared in the same batch was shown by direct clustering with F measure, prompting a batch-effect correction. Multiple sclerosis patients had significantly lower normalized Chao1 diversity than controls, a result that suggests substantial peripheral T-cell clonal expansion.

The library was built by means of PCR. The listed sequencing device is Illumina HiSeq 2500. Unique molecular identifiers were incorporated into TCR beta cDNA libraries to reduce PCR and sequencing biases. Roughly 500,000 cDNA molecules were obtained per 1 to 10 million input T cells, so each molecule approximated one T cell. The same protocol used for the earlier healthy control dataset was applied to prepare and sequence the patient libraries. Samples belonging to the same batch were prepared together, multiplexed and sequenced on a shared HiSeq lane. Regarding the original processing steps: Raw barcoded reads were processed with MIGEC, and single-read molecular identifier groups were discarded before consensus assembly and CDR3 extraction. VDJtools was used for post-analysis of the clonotype tables, with diversity normalized by down-sampling every dataset to the smallest sample size. To correct batch-related cross-sample contamination, repertoire overlap clustering matched CDR3 amino acid sequences but not nucleotide sequences. TCRdb passed the public sequencing reads through fastp at Q25 and MiXCR, retaining productive beta sequences. Every CDR3 protein is listed once, alongside the most common genes and DNA of its rows. TCRdb's processing, not the study's, gives the V and J calls here. The sample contains 250,000 to 300,000 distinct CDR3 sequences, approximately 34% of them found a single time. Of the sample, 4.5% to 5.5% falls within the top ten clones.

The V and J segments used are TRBV9 and TRBJ2-1; the D gene lacks a confident call. The end of the DNA aligns better with TRBJ2-7, so the J call may be wrong. The receptor was derived from a girl between 5 and 17 years old with multiple sclerosis. The sample was blood. CDR3 reads: CASSEELSSYNEQYF. Read as DNA, the sequence is TGTGCCAGCAGCGAGGAACTTTCCTCCTACAATGAGCAGTACTTC.